The present entry profiles one T cell receptor beta chain with its context. Germline-derived CDR1 and CDR2 are LNHDA and SQIVND (reference sequence). CDR3 length: 11 amino acids. J lost 7 bases, V lost 6 bases, and 2 bases had no gene match. This entry is derived from a study of blood T cell repertoires in COVID-19. On the study more broadly: The cDNA or gDNA used as material had been derived from T cells, B-cell-depleted T cells, or PBMCs.

Profiling relied on immunoSEQ multiplex PCR, and the TCRdb table lists in-frame clones only, not all of them. Among about 300,000 clones listed, approximately 85% were seen once. Participants were aged roughly 18 to 90 years, lived in under 25 US areas, and enrolled virtually. Cohort 3 recovered donors had two negative PCRs, clearance, or symptom resolution. The sequence was collected from a man younger than 45 who had recovered from COVID-19. The sample was PBMCs or T cells enriched from blood (not recorded which). J is TRBJ1-1 and V is TRBV19, with 7 bases identical to TRBD1. CDR3 sequence reads: CASRTGIEAFF. In DNA, the CDR3 is TGTGCCAGTAGGACAGGGATTGAAGCTTTCTTT.